The source of this T cell receptor beta chain is a study of neurological immune-mediated disorders. The germline V and J ends were trimmed by 1 base and 7 bases, with 17 bases remaining between them. Germline CDR1 MNHEY, CDR2 SMNVEV (reference sequence). This CDR3 is 15 amino acids long. Each CDR3 protein is one row after TCRdb ran MiXCR on the 5' RACE reads. The table has approximately 66,000 distinct CDR3 sequences, around 3.7% seen once. For the unsorted libraries, 2 million PBMCs stored at -80 C served as input. The J gene is TRBJ2-7, the V gene TRBV27; weak D call: TRBD2 (6 bases). This clonotype was obtained from a man between 40 and 49 years old with multiple sclerosis. The specimen was PBMCs. The chain's CDR3 is CASSLLDGRLGEQYF. The CDR3 DNA reads TGTGCCAGCAGTTTATTGGACGGGAGATTAGGTGAGCAGTACTTC.